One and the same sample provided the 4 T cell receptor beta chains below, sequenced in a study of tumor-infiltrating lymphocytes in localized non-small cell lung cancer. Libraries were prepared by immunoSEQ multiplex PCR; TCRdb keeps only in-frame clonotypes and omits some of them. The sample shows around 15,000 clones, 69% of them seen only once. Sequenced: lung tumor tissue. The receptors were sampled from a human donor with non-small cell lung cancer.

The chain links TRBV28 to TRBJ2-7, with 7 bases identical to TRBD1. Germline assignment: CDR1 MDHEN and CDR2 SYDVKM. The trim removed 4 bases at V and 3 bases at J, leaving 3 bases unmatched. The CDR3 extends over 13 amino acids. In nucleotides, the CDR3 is TGTGCCAGCAGTTCATACAGGGGCTACGAGCAGTACTTC. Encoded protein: CASSSYRGYEQYF.

CDR3: CASSGLHGTEAFF. CDR3 nucleotides: TGTGCCAGTAGTGGACTCCATGGCACTGAAGCTTTCTTT. The gene calls are TRBV19 and TRBJ1-1; D remains unclear. V lost 5 bases to trimming and J lost 4 bases, with 11 bases between them. The germline V gene has CDR1 LNHDA and CDR2 SQIVND (reference sequence). CDR3 length: 13 amino acids.

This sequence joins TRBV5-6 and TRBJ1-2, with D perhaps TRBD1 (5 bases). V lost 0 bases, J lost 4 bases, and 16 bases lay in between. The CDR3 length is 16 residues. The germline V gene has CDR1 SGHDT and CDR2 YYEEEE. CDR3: CASSLAFVRVSYGYTF. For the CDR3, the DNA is TGTGCCAGCAGCTTGGCTTTCGTCAGGGTTAGCTATGGCTACACCTTC.

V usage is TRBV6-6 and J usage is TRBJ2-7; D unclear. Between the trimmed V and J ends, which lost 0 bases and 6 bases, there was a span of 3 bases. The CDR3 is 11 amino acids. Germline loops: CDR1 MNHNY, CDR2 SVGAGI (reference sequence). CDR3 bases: TGTGCCAGCAGTTACTCGGGCGAGCAGTACTTC. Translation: CASSYSGEQYF.